This T cell receptor (beta chain) derives from a study of identical twins. Whole-study findings and limits: There is a chance that invariant MAIT and iNKT cells partially muddied zero-insertion analyses. Carriage of fewer insertions was seen in abundant cord blood beta clonotypes, whereas memory repertoires showed none.

This CDR3 comprises 14 residues. V was clipped by 4 bases and J by 3 bases; unmatched bases: 4. Germline CDR1 and CDR2: MGHDK and SYGVNS. TCRdb passed the 5' RACE reads through MiXCR, listing each CDR3 protein once. The sample lists roughly 240,000 distinct CDR3 sequences; 6% to 8.5% were seen once. This clonotype came up many times. Its antigen is not identified. The same data also went into a second study, on yellow fever vaccine responses in identical twins.

The chain links TRBV25-1 to TRBJ2-3, with TRBD2 identical over 7 bases. This receptor was taken from a woman younger than 30 in good health. Input material: CD8+ T cells sorted from blood. The CDR3 bases are TGTGCCAGCAGTGTTGCTAGCGGAACAGATACGCAGTATTTT. This translates into CASSVASGTDTQYF. Variable domain in full (rest from reference TRBV25-1 and TRBJ2-3): EADIYQTPRYLVIGTGKKITLECSQTMGHDKMYWYQQDPGMELHLIHYSYGVNSTEKGDLSSESTVSRIRTEHFPLTLESARPSHTSQYLCASSVASGTDTQYFGPGTRLTVL.